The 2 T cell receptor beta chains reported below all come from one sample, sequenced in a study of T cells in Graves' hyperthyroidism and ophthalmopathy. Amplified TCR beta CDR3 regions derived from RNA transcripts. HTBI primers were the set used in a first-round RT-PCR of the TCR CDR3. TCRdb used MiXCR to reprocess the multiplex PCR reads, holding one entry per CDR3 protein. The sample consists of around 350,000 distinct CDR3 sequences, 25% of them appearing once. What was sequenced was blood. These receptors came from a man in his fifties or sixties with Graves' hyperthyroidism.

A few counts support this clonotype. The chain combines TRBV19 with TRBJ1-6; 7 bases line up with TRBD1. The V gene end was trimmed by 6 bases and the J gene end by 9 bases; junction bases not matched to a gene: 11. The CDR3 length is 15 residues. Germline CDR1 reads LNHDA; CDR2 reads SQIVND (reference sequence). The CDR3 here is CASSTGVGIGSPLHF. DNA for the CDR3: TGTGCCAGTAGCACAGGGGTAGGTATCGGTTCACCCCTCCACTTT.

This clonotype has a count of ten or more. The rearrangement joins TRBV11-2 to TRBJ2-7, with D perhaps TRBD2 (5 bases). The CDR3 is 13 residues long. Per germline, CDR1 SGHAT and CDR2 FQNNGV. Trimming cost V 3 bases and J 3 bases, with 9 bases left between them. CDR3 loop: CASSFGEGYEQYF. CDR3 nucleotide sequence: TGTGCCAGCAGCTTCGGTGAGGGCTACGAGCAGTACTTC.